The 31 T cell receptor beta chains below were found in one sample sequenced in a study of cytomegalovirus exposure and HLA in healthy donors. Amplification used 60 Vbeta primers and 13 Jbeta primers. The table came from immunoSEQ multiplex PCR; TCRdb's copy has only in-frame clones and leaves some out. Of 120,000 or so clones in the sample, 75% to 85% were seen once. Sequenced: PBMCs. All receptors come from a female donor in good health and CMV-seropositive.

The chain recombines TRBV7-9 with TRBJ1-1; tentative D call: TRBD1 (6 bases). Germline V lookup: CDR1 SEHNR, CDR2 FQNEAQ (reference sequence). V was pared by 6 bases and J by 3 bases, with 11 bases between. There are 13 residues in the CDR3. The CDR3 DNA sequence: TGTGCCAGCAGGGACAGCCGGTACACTGAAGCTTTCTTT. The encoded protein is CASRDSRYTEAFF.

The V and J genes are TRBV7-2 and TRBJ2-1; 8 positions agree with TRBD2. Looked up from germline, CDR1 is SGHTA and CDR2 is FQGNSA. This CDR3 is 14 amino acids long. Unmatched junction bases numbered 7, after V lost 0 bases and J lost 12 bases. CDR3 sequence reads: CASSLAPLSGGQFF. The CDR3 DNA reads TGTGCCAGCAGCTTAGCCCCACTGAGCGGGGGGCAGTTCTTC. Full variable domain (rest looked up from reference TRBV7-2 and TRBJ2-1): GAGVSQSPSNKVTEKGKDVELRCDPISGHTALYWYRQSLGQGLEFLIYFQGNSAPDKSGLPSDRFSAERTGGSVSTLTIQRTQQEDSAVYLCASSLAPLSGGQFFGPGTRLTVL.

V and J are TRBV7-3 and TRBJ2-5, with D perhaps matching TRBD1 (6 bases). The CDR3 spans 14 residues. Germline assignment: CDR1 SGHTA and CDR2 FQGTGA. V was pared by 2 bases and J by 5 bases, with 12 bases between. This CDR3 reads CASSLSAGDETQYF. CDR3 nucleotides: TGTGCCAGCAGCTTATCGGCAGGGGATGAGACCCAGTACTTC.

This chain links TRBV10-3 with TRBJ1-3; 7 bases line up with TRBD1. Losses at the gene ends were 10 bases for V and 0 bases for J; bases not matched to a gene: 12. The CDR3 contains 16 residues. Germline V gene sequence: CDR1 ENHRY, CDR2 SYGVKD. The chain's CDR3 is CATGSGQTSSGNTIYF. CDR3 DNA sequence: TGTGCCACAGGATCGGGACAGACGAGCTCTGGAAACACCATATATTTT.

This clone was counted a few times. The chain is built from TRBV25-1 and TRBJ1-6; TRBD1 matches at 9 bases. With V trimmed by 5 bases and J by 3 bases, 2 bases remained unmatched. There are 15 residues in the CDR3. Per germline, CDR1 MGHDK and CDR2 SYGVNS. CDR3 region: CASSRDRDYNSPLHF. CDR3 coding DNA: TGTGCCAGCAGTAGGGACAGGGACTATAATTCACCCCTCCACTTT.

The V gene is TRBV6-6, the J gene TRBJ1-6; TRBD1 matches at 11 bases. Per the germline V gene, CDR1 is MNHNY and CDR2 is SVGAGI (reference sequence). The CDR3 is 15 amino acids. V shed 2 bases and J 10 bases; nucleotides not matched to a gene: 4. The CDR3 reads CASSYRGTGGSPLHF. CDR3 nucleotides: TGTGCCAGCAGTTACCGAGGGACAGGGGGATCACCCCTCCACTTT.

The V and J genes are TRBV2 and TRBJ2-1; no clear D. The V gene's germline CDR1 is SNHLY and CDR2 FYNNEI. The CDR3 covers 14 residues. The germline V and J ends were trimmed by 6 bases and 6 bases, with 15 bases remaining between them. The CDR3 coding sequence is TGTGCCAGCAGGGAGAGGTGGTCTGGCAATGAGCAGTTCTTC. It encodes CASRERWSGNEQFF.

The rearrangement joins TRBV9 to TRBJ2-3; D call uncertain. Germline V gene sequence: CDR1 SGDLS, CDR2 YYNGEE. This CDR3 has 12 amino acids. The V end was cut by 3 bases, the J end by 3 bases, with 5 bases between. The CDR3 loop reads CASSARTDTQYF. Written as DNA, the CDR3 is TGTGCCAGCAGCGCCCGGACAGATACGCAGTATTTT. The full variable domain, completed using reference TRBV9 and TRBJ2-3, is DSGVTQTPKHLITATGQRVTLRCSPRSGDLSVYWYQQSLDQGLQFLIQYYNGEERAKGNILERFSAQQFPDLHSELNLSSLELGDSALYFCASSARTDTQYFGPGTRLTVL.

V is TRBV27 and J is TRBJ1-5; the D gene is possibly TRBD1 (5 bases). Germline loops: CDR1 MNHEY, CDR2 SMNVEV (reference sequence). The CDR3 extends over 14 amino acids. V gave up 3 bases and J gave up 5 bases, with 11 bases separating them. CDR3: CASSLRGGDQPQHF. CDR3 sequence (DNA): TGTGCCAGCAGTTTGCGGGGGGGGGATCAGCCCCAGCATTTT.

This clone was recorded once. The CDR3 region is CASSYSMGTGDSPLHF. The CDR3 DNA follows: TGTGCCAGCAGTTACTCGATGGGGACAGGGGATTCACCCCTCCACTTT. The rearrangement links TRBV6-6 to TRBJ1-6; 10 nucleotides agree with TRBD1. The CDR3 has 16 amino acids. Germline-derived CDR1 and CDR2 are MNHNY and SVGAGI (reference sequence). With V trimmed by 0 bases and J by 8 bases, 4 bases remained unmatched.

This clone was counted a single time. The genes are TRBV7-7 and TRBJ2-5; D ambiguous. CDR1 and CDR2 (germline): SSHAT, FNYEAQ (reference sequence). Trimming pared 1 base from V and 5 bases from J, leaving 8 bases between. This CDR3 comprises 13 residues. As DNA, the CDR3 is TGTGCCAGCAGCTTAGAGTCTACGGAGACCCAGTACTTC. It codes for CASSLESTETQYF.

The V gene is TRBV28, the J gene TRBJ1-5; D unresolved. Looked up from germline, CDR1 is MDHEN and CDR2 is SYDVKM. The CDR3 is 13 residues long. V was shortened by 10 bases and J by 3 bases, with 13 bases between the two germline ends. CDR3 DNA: TGTGCCATCAAGCGACGGATCAATCAGCCCCAGCATTTT. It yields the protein CAIKRRINQPQHF.

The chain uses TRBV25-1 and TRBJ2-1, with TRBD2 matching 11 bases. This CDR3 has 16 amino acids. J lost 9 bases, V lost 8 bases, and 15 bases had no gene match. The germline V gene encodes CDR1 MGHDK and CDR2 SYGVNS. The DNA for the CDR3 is TGTGCCAGCGGGGGGATAGCGGGGGGGACTATAGTTGAGCAGTTCTTC. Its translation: CASGGIAGGTIVEQFF.

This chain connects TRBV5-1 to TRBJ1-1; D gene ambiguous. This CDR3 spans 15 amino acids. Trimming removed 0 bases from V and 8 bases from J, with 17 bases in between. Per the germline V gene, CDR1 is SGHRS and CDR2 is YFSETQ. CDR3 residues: CASSLGQEGTSEAFF. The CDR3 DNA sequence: TGCGCCAGCAGCTTGGGTCAGGAGGGAACGTCGGAAGCTTTCTTT.

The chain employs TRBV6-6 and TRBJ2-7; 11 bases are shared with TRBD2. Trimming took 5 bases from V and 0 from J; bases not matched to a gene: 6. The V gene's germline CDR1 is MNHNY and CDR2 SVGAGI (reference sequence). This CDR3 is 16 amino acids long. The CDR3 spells CASSRTGTSGSYEQYF. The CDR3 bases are TGTGCCAGCAGTCGAACCGGGACTAGCGGCTCCTACGAGCAGTACTTC.

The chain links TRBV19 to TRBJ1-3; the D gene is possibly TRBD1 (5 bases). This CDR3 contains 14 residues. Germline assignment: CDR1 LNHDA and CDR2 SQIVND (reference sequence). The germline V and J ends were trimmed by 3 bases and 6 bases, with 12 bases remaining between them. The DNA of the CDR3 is TGTGCCAGTAGTATCGGCGGGGGTTTAAACACCATATATTTT. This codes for CASSIGGGLNTIYF.

The CDR3 loop is CASRRDFNYGYTF. The CDR3 bases are TGTGCCAGCAGACGGGACTTCAACTATGGCTACACCTTC. The chain couples TRBV7-2 to TRBJ1-2; D might be TRBD1 (5 bases). Germline V CDR1 and CDR2: SGHTA, FQGNSA. The CDR3 covers 13 residues. Trimming cost V 6 bases and J 2 bases, with 10 bases left between them.

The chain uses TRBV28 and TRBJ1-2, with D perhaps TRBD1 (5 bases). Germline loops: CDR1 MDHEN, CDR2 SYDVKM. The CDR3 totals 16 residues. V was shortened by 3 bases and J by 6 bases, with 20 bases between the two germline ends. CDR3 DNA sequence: TGTGCCAGCAGTTTTTTCTTCCCTCAGGGTAGGGATGGCTACACCTTC. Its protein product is CASSFFFPQGRDGYTF.

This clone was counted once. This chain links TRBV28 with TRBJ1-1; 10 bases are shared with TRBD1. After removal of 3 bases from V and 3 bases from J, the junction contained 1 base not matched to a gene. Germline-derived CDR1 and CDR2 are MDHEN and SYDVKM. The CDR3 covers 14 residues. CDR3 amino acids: CASSLGTGDTEAFF. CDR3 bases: TGTGCCAGCAGTTTGGGGACAGGGGACACTGAAGCTTTCTTT. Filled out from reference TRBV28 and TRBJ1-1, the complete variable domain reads DVKVTQSSRYLVKRTGEKVFLECVQDMDHENMFWYRQDPGLGLRLIYFSYDVKMKEKGDIPEGYSVSREKKERFSLILESASTNQTSMYLCASSLGTGDTEAFFGQGTRLTVV.

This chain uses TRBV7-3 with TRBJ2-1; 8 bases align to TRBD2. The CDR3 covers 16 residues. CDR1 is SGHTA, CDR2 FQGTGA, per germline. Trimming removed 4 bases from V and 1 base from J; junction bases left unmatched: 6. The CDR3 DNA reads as TGTGCCAGCAGCTCCACCGGGACTAGTTCCTACAATGAGCAGTTCTTC. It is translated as CASSSTGTSSYNEQFF.

In nucleotides, the CDR3 is TGCGCCAGCAGCCCACGGACGACGGGACAGGGCCCGGAGACCCAGTACTTC. Its protein is CASSPRTTGQGPETQYF. This chain links TRBV5-1 with TRBJ2-5, with 9 bases that match TRBD1. The germline CDR1 and CDR2 sequences are SGHRS and YFSETQ. The CDR3 spans 17 residues. V was clipped by 4 bases and J by 5 bases; unmatched bases: 15.

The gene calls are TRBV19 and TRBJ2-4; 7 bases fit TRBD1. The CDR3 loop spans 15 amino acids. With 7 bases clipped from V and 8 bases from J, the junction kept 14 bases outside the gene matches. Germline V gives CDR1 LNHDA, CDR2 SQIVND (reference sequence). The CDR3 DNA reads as TGTGCCAGTACCCACTCCCCGGGACAGCAAGACATTCAGTACTTC. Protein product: CASTHSPGQQDIQYF.

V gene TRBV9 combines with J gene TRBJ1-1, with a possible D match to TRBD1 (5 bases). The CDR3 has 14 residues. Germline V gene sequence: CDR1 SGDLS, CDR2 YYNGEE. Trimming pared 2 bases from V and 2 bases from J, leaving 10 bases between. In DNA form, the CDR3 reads TGTGCCAGCAGCGTGGGCAGGGTAAACACTGAAGCTTTCTTT. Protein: CASSVGRVNTEAFF.

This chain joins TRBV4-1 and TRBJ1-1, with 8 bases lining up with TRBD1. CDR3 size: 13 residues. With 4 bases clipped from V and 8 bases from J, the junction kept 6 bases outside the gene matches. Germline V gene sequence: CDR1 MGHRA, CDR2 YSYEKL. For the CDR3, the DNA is TGCGCCAGCAGCCGAGACAGGGGCCTGGAAGCTTTCTTT. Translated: CASSRDRGLEAFF.

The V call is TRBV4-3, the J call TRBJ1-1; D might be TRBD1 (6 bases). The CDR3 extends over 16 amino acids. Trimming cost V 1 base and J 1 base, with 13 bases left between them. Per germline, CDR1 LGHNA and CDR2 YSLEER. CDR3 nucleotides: TGCGCCAGCAGCCAAGTCCACAGGGAAGGGAACACTGAAGCTTTCTTT. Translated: CASSQVHREGNTEAFF.

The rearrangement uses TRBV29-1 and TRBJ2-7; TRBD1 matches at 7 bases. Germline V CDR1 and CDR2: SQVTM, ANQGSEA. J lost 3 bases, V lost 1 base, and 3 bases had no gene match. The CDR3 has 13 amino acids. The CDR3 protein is CSVEGDSDYEQYF. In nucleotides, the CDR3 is TGCAGCGTTGAAGGGGACAGCGACTACGAGCAGTACTTC.

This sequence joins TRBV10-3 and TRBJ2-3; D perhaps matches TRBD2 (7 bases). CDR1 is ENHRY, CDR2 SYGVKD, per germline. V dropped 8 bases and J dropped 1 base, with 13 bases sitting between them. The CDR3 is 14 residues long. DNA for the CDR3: TGTGCCATCGGGTTAGGGGGGGGCACAGATACGCAGTATTTT. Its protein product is CAIGLGGGTDTQYF.

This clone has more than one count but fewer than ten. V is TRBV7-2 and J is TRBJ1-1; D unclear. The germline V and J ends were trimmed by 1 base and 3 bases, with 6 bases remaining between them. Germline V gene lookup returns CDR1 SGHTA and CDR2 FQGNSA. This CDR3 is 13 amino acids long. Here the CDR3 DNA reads TGTGCCAGCAGCTTAGGGGAGTACACTGAAGCTTTCTTT. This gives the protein CASSLGEYTEAFF.

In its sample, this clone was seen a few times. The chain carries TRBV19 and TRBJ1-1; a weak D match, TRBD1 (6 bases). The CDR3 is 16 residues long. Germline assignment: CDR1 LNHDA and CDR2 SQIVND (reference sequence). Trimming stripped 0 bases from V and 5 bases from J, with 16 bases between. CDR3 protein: CASSIDPRQGWTEAFF. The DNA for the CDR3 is TGTGCCAGTAGTATAGATCCTCGGCAGGGGTGGACTGAAGCTTTCTTT.

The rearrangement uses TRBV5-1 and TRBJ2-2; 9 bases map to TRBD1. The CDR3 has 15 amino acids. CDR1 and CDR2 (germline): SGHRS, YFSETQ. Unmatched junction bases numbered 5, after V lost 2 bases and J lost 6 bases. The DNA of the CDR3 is TGCGCCAGCAGCTTACAGGGGGCTGAGTCCGGGGAGCTGTTTTTT. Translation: CASSLQGAESGELFF.

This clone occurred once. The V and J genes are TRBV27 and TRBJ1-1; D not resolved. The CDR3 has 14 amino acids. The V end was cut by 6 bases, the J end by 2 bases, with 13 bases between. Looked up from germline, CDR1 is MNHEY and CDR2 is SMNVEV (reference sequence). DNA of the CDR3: TGTGCCAGCAGCGGACTGCAGATTAACACTGAAGCTTTCTTT. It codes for CASSGLQINTEAFF.